One and the same sample provided the 27 T cell receptor beta chains below, sequenced in a study of control samples from healthy donors and cancer patients (TCRdb year 2020). The library came from the immunoSEQ multiplex PCR assay. TCRdb re-hosts the immuneACCESS table, in-frame sequences only. Its copies lack some clones; in the studies checked, an unresolved V gene accounts for under half of them, and the cause for the rest is not known. This sample lists 170,000 or so clones; 90% were detected once. Together, the top ten hold roughly 1.3% of the sample. The sequencing input was blood. The receptors were gathered from a woman between 50 and 59 years old in good health.

The V gene is TRBV12-3 or TRBV12-4, the J gene TRBJ1-1; D may be TRBD1 (5 bases). This CDR3 has 13 residues. The V end was cut by 7 bases, the J end by 1 base, with 10 bases between. The CDR3 DNA is TGTGCCAGCACCAGACAGCAGAACACTGAAGCTTTCTTT. Encoded protein: CASTRQQNTEAFF.

The DNA for the CDR3 is TGTGCCAGCAGTCCTAAACTCCCGGGACGGACTAGCGGGGCTTTGAATACGCAGTATTTT. It translates to CASSPKLPGRTSGALNTQYF. The rearrangement links TRBV27 to TRBJ2-3; 12 bases agree with TRBD2. Germline CDR1 and CDR2: MNHEY and SMNVEV (reference sequence). V dropped 5 bases and J dropped 7; count of bases not matched to a gene: 22. CDR3 length equals 20 residues.

This chain links TRBV2 with TRBJ1-4; D perhaps matches TRBD1 (5 bases). The V end lost 10 bases, the J end lost 5 bases, and 11 bases lay between the germline ends. The CDR3 is made up of 12 amino acids. Germline CDR1 SNHLY, CDR2 FYNNEI. This CDR3 reads CATDRDNEKLFF. CDR3 bases: TGTGCCACCGACCGGGACAATGAAAAACTGTTTTTT.

This chain uses TRBV6-2 or TRBV6-3 with TRBJ1-1; weak D call: TRBD1 (5 bases). CDR3 length: 14 residues. V was trimmed by 0 bases and J by 4 bases, leaving 9 bases between them. The germline V gene has CDR1 MNHEY and CDR2 SVGEGT. Here the CDR3 DNA reads TGTGCCAGCAGTTACTCGGGGGGAGCCACTGAAGCTTTCTTT. This gives the protein CASSYSGGATEAFF.

V and J are TRBV18 and TRBJ1-5, with D possibly being TRBD1 (5 bases). The CDR3 loop spans 14 amino acids. Germline-derived CDR1 and CDR2 are KGHSH and LQKENI. Trimming shortened V by 4 bases and J by 0 bases, and 7 bases separated the two germline ends. CDR3 in DNA: TGTGCCAGCTCACTAACAGGTAGCAATCAGCCCCAGCATTTT. It yields the protein CASSLTGSNQPQHF.

The CDR3 sequence is CASSLSAGGSYEQYF. The DNA of the CDR3 is TGTGCCAGCAGTTTATCTGCAGGGGGCTCCTACGAGCAGTACTTC. The rearrangement links TRBV27 to TRBJ2-7, with 7 bases identical to TRBD1. V shed 0 bases and J 0 bases; nucleotides not matched to a gene: 2. Germline lookup yields CDR1 MNHEY and CDR2 SMNVEV (reference sequence). The CDR3 covers 15 residues.

The V call is TRBV19, the J call TRBJ2-1, with D perhaps TRBD1 or TRBD2 (6 bases each). With 5 bases removed from V and 4 bases from J, the gap between germline ends came to 15 bases. Germline V gene data show CDR1 as LNHDA and CDR2 as SQIVND (reference sequence). The CDR3 loop spans 15 amino acids. Here the CDR3 reads CASSDRGRPYNEQFF. DNA of the CDR3: TGTGCCAGTAGTGACCGGGGGCGCCCGTACAATGAGCAGTTCTTC.

The V and J genes are TRBV28 and TRBJ1-5; a weak D match, TRBD1 (5 bases). The CDR3 is 12 amino acids. The germline V gene encodes CDR1 MDHEN and CDR2 SYDVKM. V was pared by 8 bases and J by 6 bases, with 11 bases between. The CDR3 bases are TGTGCCAGCGAGGCAGGGTCTCAGCCCCAGCATTTT. Its translation: CASEAGSQPQHF.

The chain has TRBV19 and TRBJ2-5; 7 nucleotides line up with TRBD2. V trimming: 3 bases; J trimming: 4 bases; junction bases outside the gene matches: 2. Germline V gene data show CDR1 as LNHDA and CDR2 as SQIVND (reference sequence). The CDR3 is 13 residues long. For the CDR3, the DNA is TGTGCCAGTAGTATTAGCGGGCGAGAGACCCAGTACTTC. Amino acid sequence: CASSISGRETQYF.

J is TRBJ1-1 and V is TRBV18; a possible D gene is TRBD1 (5 bases). The CDR3 is 15 residues long. V lost 1 base, J lost 4 bases, and 13 bases lay in between. Germline loops: CDR1 KGHSH, CDR2 LQKENI. The CDR3 bases are TGTGCCAGCTCACCACAGCTCAGGGAGGGCACTGAAGCTTTCTTT. Translated, it gives CASSPQLREGTEAFF.

The V and J genes are TRBV19 and TRBJ1-1, with D perhaps matching TRBD1 (6 bases). Per the germline V gene, CDR1 is LNHDA and CDR2 is SQIVND (reference sequence). Trimming pared 11 bases from V and 8 bases from J, leaving 12 bases between. The CDR3 is made up of 10 amino acids. This CDR3 reads CAPGQPEAFF. CDR3 DNA sequence: TGTGCCCCAGGACAGCCCGAAGCTTTCTTT.

This clone was seen only once. The chain uses TRBV27 and TRBJ2-2, with unresolved D. The CDR3 is 14 residues long. The germline CDR1 and CDR2 sequences are MNHEY and SMNVEV (reference sequence). Trimming left V 2 bases short and J 4 bases short, with 8 bases between. CDR3 in DNA: TGTGCCAGCAGTTTACTCTACGGCACCGGGGAGCTGTTTTTT. This sequence encodes CASSLLYGTGELFF.

This rearrangement joins TRBV24-1 to TRBJ1-2; TRBD1 matches 9 bases. This CDR3 contains 15 residues. Germline CDR1 reads KGHDR; CDR2 reads SFDVKD. V was clipped by 4 bases and J by 3 bases; unmatched bases: 5. CDR3 sequence reads: CATSDPGQGHYGYTF. The CDR3 DNA sequence: TGTGCCACCAGTGACCCGGGACAGGGCCACTATGGCTACACCTTC.

The CDR3 DNA sequence: TGCGCCAGCAGCTCCCAGACAGGGGGTAACAATGAGCAGTTCTTC. Protein: CASSSQTGGNNEQFF. The chain joins TRBV5-1 to TRBJ2-1, with 9 bases aligning to TRBD1. Germline lookup yields CDR1 SGHRS and CDR2 YFSETQ. The CDR3 covers 15 residues. The ends lost 3 bases at V and 5 bases at J; junction bases unmatched: 6.

The V and J genes are TRBV6-6 and TRBJ2-7, with D maybe TRBD2 (6 bases). The V and J ends lost 5 bases and 7 bases respectively, with 21 bases between them. The CDR3 consists of 15 residues. Germline CDR1 MNHNY, CDR2 SVGAGI (reference sequence). The CDR3 loop reads CASSPGTGPAGEQYF. The CDR3 DNA reads as TGTGCCAGCAGTCCCGGGACGGGACCGGCGGGGGAGCAGTACTTC.

CDR3 sequence: CASFGGGRYNEQFF. In nucleotides, the CDR3 is TGTGCCAGCTTTGGTGGGGGGCGTTACAATGAGCAGTTCTTC. The chain links TRBV2 to TRBJ2-1, with D perhaps being TRBD1 or TRBD2 (6 bases each). The V end lost 8 bases, the J end lost 4 bases, and 15 bases lay between the germline ends. The CDR3 runs 14 residues. The germline CDR1 and CDR2 sequences are SNHLY and FYNNEI. Looking up the rest from reference TRBV2 and TRBJ2-1 gives the full variable domain: EPEVTQTPSHQVTQMGQEVILRCVPISNHLYFYWYRQILGQKVEFLVSFYNNEISEKSEIFDDQFSVERPDGSNFTLKIRSTKLEDSAMYFCASFGGGRYNEQFFGPGTRLTVL.

This sequence joins TRBV6-5 and TRBJ2-7, with TRBD1 as a possible D gene (5 bases). The ends were cut back, 4 bases at V and 2 bases at J, with 9 bases in the middle. The CDR3 contains 13 residues. Germline V gene data show CDR1 as MNHEY and CDR2 as SVGAGI. CDR3 DNA sequence: TGTGCCAGCAGTTTGGGGCAGCCCTACGAGCAGTACTTC. Translating it yields CASSLGQPYEQYF.

CDR3: CASSSSRQGPNQPQHF. DNA of the CDR3: TGTGCCAGCAGTTCCTCCCGACAGGGGCCTAATCAGCCCCAGCATTTT. The rearrangement uses TRBV6-5 and TRBJ1-5; 8 positions agree with TRBD1. The CDR3 length is 16 residues. Per the germline V gene, CDR1 is MNHEY and CDR2 is SVGAGI. V dropped 4 bases and J dropped 4; count of bases not matched to a gene: 9.

The chain couples TRBV5-1 to TRBJ2-1; D may correspond to TRBD1 or TRBD2 (5 bases each). Germline V gene lookup returns CDR1 SGHRS and CDR2 YFSETQ. This CDR3 is built from 14 residues. The germline V and J ends were trimmed by 2 bases and 7 bases, with 13 bases remaining between them. CDR3 amino acids: CASSFRAGENEQFF. For the CDR3, the DNA is TGCGCCAGCAGCTTCAGGGCCGGGGAAAATGAGCAGTTCTTC. The full variable domain, its missing parts supplied by reference TRBV5-1 and TRBJ2-1, is KAGVTQTPRYLIKTRGQQVTLSCSPISGHRSVSWYQQTPGQGLQFLFEYFSETQRNKGNFPGRFSGRQFSNSRSEMNVSTLELGDSALYLCASSFRAGENEQFFGPGTRLTVL.

The chain links TRBV4-2 to TRBJ2-5; perhaps TRBD2 as D (5 bases). The V gene lost 3 bases and the J gene lost 2 bases, with 13 bases spanning the gap. Germline loops: CDR1 LGHNA, CDR2 YNFKEQ. The CDR3 has 15 amino acids. The CDR3 sequence is CASSQDGLIQETQYF. The CDR3 coding sequence is TGTGCCAGCAGCCAGGACGGACTGATTCAAGAGACCCAGTACTTC.

This sequence joins TRBV2 and TRBJ2-3; the D gene could be TRBD1 or TRBD2 (5 bases each). V lost 4 bases and J lost 6, with 14 bases in between. The CDR3 totals 14 residues. The germline gives CDR1 SNHLY, CDR2 FYNNEI. CDR3 sequence reads: CASSVQPGADTQYF. CDR3 bases: TGTGCCAGCAGTGTACAGCCCGGGGCGGATACGCAGTATTTT.

V and J are TRBV19 and TRBJ1-1; TRBD1 matches 10 bases. Losses at the gene ends were 4 bases for V and 4 bases for J; bases not matched to a gene: 3. This CDR3 has 14 residues. Germline-derived CDR1 and CDR2 are LNHDA and SQIVND (reference sequence). The DNA for the CDR3 is TGTGCCAGTAGTACCGGACAGGGGGTCACTGAAGCTTTCTTT. Amino acid sequence: CASSTGQGVTEAFF.

This chain joins TRBV30 and TRBJ1-6; maybe TRBD1 (6 bases). Germline V gene lookup returns CDR1 GTSNPN and CDR2 SVGIG (reference sequence). The CDR3 covers 15 residues. Trimming removed 0 bases at V and 9 bases at J, with 15 bases between. This chain's CDR3 is CAWSVPRGYGSPLHF. The DNA of the CDR3 is TGTGCCTGGAGTGTGCCCAGGGGTTATGGTTCACCCCTCCACTTT.

The rearrangement uses TRBV28 and TRBJ2-5; TRBD1 is a possible D gene (5 bases). Trimming took off 6 bases at V and 3 bases at J, with 8 bases between the two ends. Germline V gene lookup returns CDR1 MDHEN and CDR2 SYDVKM. The CDR3 contains 12 residues. CDR3 sequence: CASSRQKETQYF. CDR3 sequence (DNA): TGTGCCAGCAGCCGACAGAAAGAGACCCAGTACTTC.

The chain is built from TRBV30 and TRBJ1-1; tentative D call: TRBD1 (5 bases). The CDR3 length is 13 residues. Between the trimmed V and J ends, which lost 0 bases and 0 bases, there was a span of 5 bases. Germline-derived CDR1 and CDR2 are GTSNPN and SVGIG (reference sequence). The CDR3 nucleotides read TGTGCCTGGAGTGTACAGGTGAACACTGAAGCTTTCTTT. Translating it yields CAWSVQVNTEAFF.

This clone has a single count. The J gene is TRBJ1-5, the V gene TRBV4-1; 9 nucleotides match TRBD1. The trim removed 1 base at V and 4 bases at J, leaving 2 bases unmatched. The CDR3 spans 15 residues. Germline CDR1 MGHRA, CDR2 YSYEKL. In DNA form, the CDR3 reads TGCGCCAGCAGCCAAGCCGGGACAGGGAATCAGCCCCAGCATTTT. Residues: CASSQAGTGNQPQHF.

J is TRBJ2-7 and V is TRBV5-4; TRBD1 aligns across 8 bases. This CDR3 spans 15 amino acids. Germline values: CDR1 SGHNT, CDR2 YYREEE (reference sequence). The trim removed 4 bases at V and 3 bases at J, leaving 9 bases unmatched. CDR3 amino acids: CASSLPGQVIYEQYF. The CDR3 nucleotides read TGTGCCAGCAGCCTACCGGGACAGGTAATCTACGAGCAGTACTTC.